What follows is one T cell receptor (beta chain) and its context. Its antigen is as yet unknown. Profiled with immunoSEQ multiplex PCR; TCRdb holds only in-frame clones, not every one. The table includes about 110,000 clones, 68% detected once. This sample was included in a study of shared clonotypes between healthy human individuals. Findings and caveats of the study: Estimated richness was generally greater in naive than memory subsets. In this cohort, only blood was sampled, and tissue repertoires likely differ.

V lost 0 bases and J lost 0; bases outside the gene matches: 0. The V gene's germline CDR1 is SGDLS and CDR2 YYNGEE. The CDR3 has 17 amino acids. The CD8 memory fraction combined CD45RO+ cells with TemRA cells (CCR7-negative CD45RA+). The clonotype comes from a woman aged 30 to 39 in good health. Sequencing was done on a sample of memory CD8+ T cells sorted from blood. The subset here: CD45RO+ cells pooled with CCR7-negative TemRA cells. The rearrangement uses TRBV9 and TRBJ2-2, with 12 bases identical to TRBD2. The CDR3 reads CASSVASGRANTGELFF. The CDR3 bases are TGTGCCAGCAGCGTAGCTAGCGGGAGGGCGAACACCGGGGAGCTGTTTTTT.